The clone carrying this T cell receptor beta chain was seen a handful of times. These data originate in a study of cytomegalovirus exposure and HLA in healthy donors. The germline gives CDR1 MNHEY, CDR2 SVGAGI. This CDR3 comprises 13 residues. V lost 5 bases, J lost 4 bases, and 11 bases lay in between. It was with 60 Vbeta and 13 Jbeta primers that the PCR ran. Measured with immunoSEQ multiplex PCR; TCRdb has only the in-frame clones, and not every one. The sample holds roughly 190,000 clones, around 81% seen once. This sequence was found in a woman in her fifties or sixties in good health and CMV-seropositive. The sample comprised PBMCs. V is TRBV6-5 and J is TRBJ1-2; D is ambiguous. The CDR3: CASSPDTIYGYTF. As DNA, the CDR3 is TGTGCCAGCAGTCCTGACACGATCTATGGCTACACCTTC.